This T cell receptor beta chain was captured in a study of technical replicates of blood from a few donors. Only in-frame clones appear in the TCRdb table, and some are missing; sequencing was by immunoSEQ multiplex PCR. Found here are some 66,000 clones, about 98% of them singletons; the top ten hold around 0.16%. The CDR3 totals 15 residues. Trimming shortened V by 7 bases and J by 3 bases, and 19 bases separated the two germline ends. Germline CDR1 reads MNHEY; CDR2 reads SMNVEV (reference sequence). The receptor's source is a human donor in good health. Sequencing used T cells isolated from PBMCs. V and J are TRBV27 and TRBJ2-7; possible D gene TRBD2, 6 bases. In DNA, the CDR3 is TGTGCCAGCATACCGTCCTTGCGACTAGTCTACGAGCAGTACTTC. As protein: CASIPSLRLVYEQYF.